Listed here is a single T cell receptor (beta chain). Its specificity is not known. The sample belongs to a study of T cell responses to AZD1222 COVID-19 vaccine. Study-wide results and limits: The donors showed a predominance of white British ancestry and of females, with possible underestimation of clonal diversity.

Method: immunoSEQ multiplex PCR; TCRdb's copy keeps in-frame clones and lacks some. The sample carries about 110,000 clones, about 90% recorded once. V shed 6 bases and J shed 1 base, with 13 bases lying between them. Germline CDR1 and CDR2: LNHDA and SQIVND (reference sequence). The CDR3 is 16 amino acids. The clonotype originates from an adult in good health. This chain joins TRBV19 and TRBJ2-6, with a possible D match to TRBD2 (6 bases). The sequencing here drew on peripheral blood, taken on day 0 of AZD1222 vaccination. The chain's CDR3 is CASRRGGGSGANVLTF. CDR3 coding DNA: TGTGCCAGTAGGAGGGGCGGAGGGTCTGGGGCCAACGTCCTGACTTTC.